Listed below are T cell receptor beta chains from one sample, sequenced in a study of immune evolution from preneoplasia to lung adenocarcinoma. This table comes from immunoSEQ multiplex PCR, and its TCRdb copy is limited to in-frame clones, with some not included. In the table there are about 3,700 clones, over 80% of which are singletons. The sample consisted of FFPE invasive lung adenocarcinoma tissue. The receptors shown here come from a person between 65 and 79 years old with invasive lung adenocarcinoma. The CDR3 runs from the conserved cysteine through the conserved F or W. A D gene is named only where the DNA matches it firmly. Clone size is not always given. Where it is, it says once, few, many or a class for expanded clones.

v_gene,abundance,d_gene,j_gene,CDR3nt,CDR3aa
TRBV30,-,-,TRBJ1-5,TGTGCCTGGAGTGTACAGGACAATCAGCCCCAGCATTTT,CAWSVQDNQPQHF
TRBV6-1,-,-,TRBJ2-5,TGTGCCAGCAGTAGGGATTATATCTCCCAAGAGACCCAGTACTTC,CASSRDYISQETQYF
TRBV27,once,-,TRBJ2-1,TGTGCCAGCAGCGGTCCCTACAATGAGCAGTTCTTC,CASSGPYNEQFF
TRBV5-1,-,-,TRBJ2-1,TGCGCCAGCAGCTTGTCCCTAGCGACCAATGAGCAGTTCTTC,CASSLSLATNEQFF
TRBV27,once,TRBD1,TRBJ2-3,TGTGCCAGCAGTAAACAGGGGATAAGCACAGATACGCAGTATTTT,CASSKQGISTDTQYF
TRBV5-6,-,-,TRBJ2-7,TGTGCCAGCAGCTTGGGCAGTTGGGGCTCCTACGAGCAGTACTTC,CASSLGSWGSYEQYF
TRBV10-3,-,-,TRBJ1-1,TGTGCCATCAGAGCCAGACAGGCATACACTGAAGCTTTCTTT,CAIRARQAYTEAFF
TRBV28,-,-,TRBJ1-4,TGTGCCAGCACCCTCTTGGCGGAGAATAATGAAAAACTGTTTTTT,CASTLLAENNEKLFF
TRBV5-6,-,-,TRBJ1-2,TGTGCCAGCAGCCCCGGGACACCTACCAACTATGGCTACACCTTC,CASSPGTPTNYGYTF
TRBV7-9,-,TRBD2,TRBJ2-5,TGTGCCAGCAGCTTAGTAGGGCTAGCGGAAGAGACCCAGTACTTC,CASSLVGLAEETQYF
TRBV29-1,-,TRBD2,TRBJ2-1,TGCAGCGTTGAAGATAGGCGGGAGGGCCTCAATGAGCAGTTCTTC,CSVEDRREGLNEQFF
TRBV18,-,-,TRBJ2-7,TGTGCCAGCTCCGCAGGGTACGAGCAGTACTTC,CASSAGYEQYF
TRBV7-6,-,-,TRBJ2-3,TGTGCCAGCAGCTACACTAGCACCAGCACAGATACGCAGTATTTT,CASSYTSTSTDTQYF
TRBV27,-,-,TRBJ1-4,TGTGCCAGCAGAACGGGACACTCTAATGAAAAACTGTTTTTT,CASRTGHSNEKLFF
TRBV7-9,once,-,TRBJ2-5,TGTGCCAGCAGCTTATCCGCTGTGGGAGAGACCCAGTACTTC,CASSLSAVGETQYF
TRBV2,-,-,TRBJ2-7,TGTGCCAGCAGTGTCCAGTACGAGCAGTACTTC,CASSVQYEQYF
TRBV30,-,TRBD1,TRBJ2-3,TGTGCCTGGAGTGTGCCCCGGACAGGGGGCGCGGATACGCAGTATTTT,CAWSVPRTGGADTQYF
TRBV11-3,-,TRBD1,TRBJ1-1,TGTGCCAGCAGCAACCTAATGGGACAGGAGAACACTGAAGCTTTCTTT,CASSNLMGQENTEAFF
TRBV7-9,-,TRBD1,TRBJ2-1,TGTGCCAGCAGCGCCCAGGGGGACAATGAGCAGTTCTTC,CASSAQGDNEQFF
TRBV5-8,-,TRBD2,TRBJ2-2,TGTGCCAGCAGGCGGACTAGCGGGAGGGCGAACACCGGGGAGCTGTTTTTT,CASRRTSGRANTGELFF
TRBV19,-,TRBD2,TRBJ2-7,TGTGCCAGTAGTAGGGCTAGCGGACCCTCCTACGAGCAGTACTTC,CASSRASGPSYEQYF
TRBV4-1,-,TRBD2,TRBJ2-3,TGCGCCAGCAGCCAAGGGGAGCGGGAGGGCCGTTTCTCGACGCAGTATTTT,CASSQGEREGRFSTQYF
TRBV19,few,TRBD2,TRBJ2-3,TGTGCCAGTAGGCGGGAGGGGACAGATACGCAGTATTTT,CASRREGTDTQYF
TRBV6-5,-,-,TRBJ1-2,TGTGCCAGCAGTTACGGGCGGTCCTATGGCTACACCTTC,CASSYGRSYGYTF
TRBV7-2,once,-,TRBJ1-1,TGTGCCAGCAGCTTAGAACAGGGTGTCGTCACTGAAGCTTTCTTT,CASSLEQGVVTEAFF
TRBV5-6,few,TRBD1,TRBJ2-5,TGTGCCAGCAGCTTGCGGACAGGGGAGACCCAGTACTTC,CASSLRTGETQYF
TRBV2,-,-,TRBJ2-5,TGTGCCAGCACGATCCGAGAGACCCAGTACTTC,CASTIRETQYF
TRBV29-1,-,TRBD1,TRBJ2-3,TGCAGCGTCCGACAGGGGTCCGATACGCAGTATTTT,CSVRQGSDTQYF
TRBV27,-,-,TRBJ2-7,TGTGCCAGCAGTCCGACAGTCTTGAGCTCCTACGAGCAGTACTTC,CASSPTVLSSYEQYF
TRBV18,-,-,TRBJ2-5,TGTGCCAGCTCCCAAGACAGGGAGACCCAGTACTTC,CASSQDRETQYF
TRBV27,-,TRBD2,TRBJ2-7,TGTGCCAGCAGTTCCAGCCCTAGCGGGCCTACCTACGAGCAGTACTTC,CASSSSPSGPTYEQYF
TRBV7-8,-,-,TRBJ2-7,TGTGCCAGCAGCTTCCCCGATTACGAGCAGTACTTC,CASSFPDYEQYF